This TCR beta chain was observed in a study of control samples from healthy donors and cancer patients. V lost 3 bases and J lost 7, with 12 bases in between. Germline assignment: CDR1 GTSNPN and CDR2 SVGIG (reference sequence). CDR3 length: 13 residues. Here immunoSEQ multiplex PCR was the method, and the copy in TCRdb shows in-frame clones only, minus some. Found here are 50,000 or so clones, 93% of them singletons; the top ten hold about 20%. The gene calls are TRBV30 and TRBJ2-2; maybe TRBD1 (6 bases). The specimen was PBMCs. This TCR came from a woman between 50 and 59 years old with head and neck cancer. The DNA of the CDR3 is TGTGCCTGGAGCCCAGGGGCGGGCGGGGAGCTGTTTTTT. Residues: CAWSPGAGGELFF.